Listed below are T cell receptor beta chains from one sample, sequenced in a study of T cells after yellow fever vaccination. Each CDR3 protein gets one entry after TCRdb re-called the 5' RACE reads with MiXCR. The sample gives 230,000 or so distinct CDR3 sequences, roughly 6.3% of which show up once; 0.85% to 1.2% is in the top ten. This material consisted of CD4+ T cells sorted from PBMCs, taken on the day of the yellow fever booster vaccination. These receptor sequences come from a young man who received the YFV17D yellow fever vaccine. Each CDR3 is given with its conserved first and last residue. D genes are given only for firm matches.

TRBJ2-7,TRBD2,TRBV30,CAWQTSGSYEQYF
TRBJ2-7,TRBD1,TRBV19,CASSIRQGLPYEQYF
TRBJ2-1,TRBD1,TRBV12-3/TRBV12-4,CASSFGTAPTEQFF
TRBJ2-2,NA,TRBV20-1,CSARGVGALNTGELFF
TRBJ2-1,NA,TRBV29-1,CSGGLWDNEQFF
TRBJ2-2,TRBD1,TRBV20-1,CSASTADRVDGELFF
TRBJ1-1,NA,TRBV5-5,CASSPQTALNTEAFF
TRBJ2-5,NA,TRBV29-1,CSVVRGQETQYF
TRBJ2-7,TRBD2,TRBV28,CASSTPGGYEQYF
TRBJ2-1,NA,TRBV7-2,CASSLGPSAYNEQFF
TRBJ1-1,NA,TRBV5-5,CASASLGPQNTEAFF
TRBJ2-6,TRBD1,TRBV20-1,CSARVSGQGTAGANVLTF
TRBJ2-1,TRBD2,TRBV5-3,CAISPGLANSYNEQFF
TRBJ2-7,TRBD2,TRBV10-1,CASSPDQREVAQYF
TRBJ2-7,TRBD2,TRBV20-1,CSSGTSNYEQYF
TRBJ2-1,NA,TRBV6-6,CASSYGNEQFF
TRBJ2-5,TRBD1,TRBV25-1,CASSESRGTLQETQYF
TRBJ2-3,NA,TRBV4-1,CASSQGRATNTDTQYF
TRBJ2-4,TRBD2,TRBV18,CASSLFEPGLAGDGKNIQYF
TRBJ2-2,NA,TRBV5-6,CASSFRRLGGELLF
TRBJ2-7,TRBD1,TRBV4-2,CASSPPKTGVMYF
TRBJ2-3,NA,TRBV14,CASSLNLADTQYF
TRBJ2-7,NA,TRBV23-1,CASSQPRDSFDYEQYF
TRBJ2-7,TRBD2,TRBV4-3,CASSQGTSYEQYF
TRBJ2-5,NA,TRBV7-2,CASSLVGREETQYF
TRBJ2-2,NA,TRBV7-2,CASSSERVANTGELFF
TRBJ2-1,TRBD2,TRBV19,CATQSGRAEVEQFF
TRBJ1-1,NA,TRBV5-1,CASSLLGIRNTEAFF
TRBJ2-3,TRBD2,TRBV11-2,CASSGTPPGLAGGRDTQYF
TRBJ2-2,TRBD2,TRBV7-3,CASSLQAGDSGELFF
TRBJ2-2,TRBD2,TRBV10-3,CAISGWGKTSGNTGELFF
TRBJ2-1,NA,TRBV6-1,CASSSQGTALNEQFF
TRBJ2-1,TRBD2,TRBV6-5,CASSPRGGTYNEQFF
TRBJ2-7,TRBD2,TRBV3-1,CASSPPGSSGRRYEQYF
TRBJ2-1,TRBD2,TRBV5-1,CASSLAGGTSGQSSYNEQFF
TRBJ2-7,TRBD2,TRBV6-5,CASSYAPGRGAYEQYF
TRBJ2-1,TRBD2,TRBV20-1,CSAKPLTGGYNEQFF
TRBJ2-7,NA,TRBV9,CASGPGNLPYEQYF
TRBJ2-7,NA,TRBV21-1,CAPSGRGSHEQYF
TRBJ2-1,TRBD2,TRBV18,CASSPPGRDNEQFF
TRBJ2-2,NA,TRBV6-1,CASRALAGKKAGELFF
TRBJ2-2,TRBD2,TRBV11-2,CASSLRRESYTGELFF
TRBJ2-2,NA,TRBV6-1,CASKRLSNTGELFF
TRBJ2-5,NA,TRBV6-5,CASSYSTTQYF
TRBJ1-1,NA,TRBV25-1,CASSEGYYTEAFF
TRBJ2-4,NA,TRBV7-2,CASSLASGRAKNIQYF
TRBJ2-5,TRBD1,TRBV7-9,CASSPSTGGQETQYF
TRBJ2-5,TRBD2,TRBV24-1,CATSDSLRLAGYQETQYF
TRBJ2-3,NA,TRBV12-3/TRBV12-4,CASRILSTDTQYF
TRBJ2-3,NA,TRBV20-1,CSASPPGGMTDTQYF
TRBJ2-3,NA,TRBV5-1,CASSLEGATDTQYF
TRBJ2-2,NA,TRBV12-3/TRBV12-4,CASSLQITNTGELFF
TRBJ2-7,TRBD1,TRBV5-1,CASRAGQGPSYEQYF
TRBJ1-4,TRBD1,TRBV7-2,CASSRDRALNEKLFF
TRBJ2-1,NA,TRBV3-1,CASSQGGGIIYNEQFF
TRBJ2-3,TRBD1,TRBV20-1,CSAKGRTGETDTQYF
TRBJ2-4,NA,TRBV7-8,CASSLGVAGLDIQYF